This entry lists 13 T cell receptor beta chains sequenced from one sample in a study of preoperative IRX-2 immunotherapy in early breast cancer (dated by TCRdb to the late 2010s). Sample treatment or condition, as interpreted from the label and publication: preoperative locoregional IRX-2 cytokine immunotherapy. Preparation of the library involved the immunoSEQ multiplex PCR assay. TCRdb retrieved this table from immuneACCESS and kept in-frame rearrangements only. Not all clones are present; in checked studies, unresolved V genes account for under half, and no reason is known for the remainder. This sample lists approximately 96,000 clones; roughly 85% were detected once. The ten largest clonotypes hold about 1.9% of the sample. The sequences come from tumor tissue, collected after IRX-2 immunotherapy. These receptors were taken from a human donor with breast cancer.

In regard to this clone: Mismatch with germline at one junction end may stem from a read error. This chain connects TRBV30 to TRBJ1-5; D is unclear. This CDR3 spans 12 amino acids. The germline V gene has CDR1 GTSNPN and CDR2 SVGIG (reference sequence). CDR3: CAWSDPNQPQHF. The CDR3 bases are TGTGCCTGGAGTGACCCTAATCAGCCTCAGCATTTT.

The J gene is TRBJ1-1, the V gene TRBV6-8; D unresolved. The CDR3 sequence is 13 residues long. CDR1 is MNHGY and CDR2 is SAAAGT in the germline V gene. V lost 5 bases and J lost 2, with 9 bases in between. Here the CDR3 reads CASSVTPNTEAFF. The CDR3 DNA reads TGTGCCAGCAGTGTTACCCCTAACACTGAAGCTTTCTTT.

The chain links TRBV29-1 to TRBJ2-4, with D perhaps assigned TRBD1 or TRBD2 (5 bases each). The CDR3 length is 12 residues. The V gene's germline CDR1 is SQVTM and CDR2 ANQGSEA. Trimming removed 6 bases from V and 8 bases from J, with 14 bases in between. Written as DNA, the CDR3 is TGCAGCGTGACCGACAGCGGCCACATTCAGTACTTC. It yields the protein CSVTDSGHIQYF. Drawing the rest from reference TRBV29-1 and TRBJ2-4, the complete variable domain is SAVISQKPSRDICQRGTSLTIQCQVDSQVTMMFWYRQQPGQSLTLIATANQGSEATYESGFVIDKFPISRPNLTFSTLTVSNMSPEDSSIYLCSVTDSGHIQYFGAGTRLSVL.

This chain links TRBV28 with TRBJ2-7, with 7 bases matching TRBD1. The length of the CDR3 is 14 residues. Germline lookup yields CDR1 MDHEN and CDR2 SYDVKM. V shed 3 bases, J shed 4 bases, and the junction held 6 bases outside the gene matches. The CDR3 DNA reads as TGTGCCAGCAGTTTGGCGACAGGGCTTTACGAGCAGTACTTC. Its protein product is CASSLATGLYEQYF. The whole variable domain, remainder taken from reference TRBV28 and TRBJ2-7, is DVKVTQSSRYLVKRTGEKVFLECVQDMDHENMFWYRQDPGLGLRLIYFSYDVKMKEKGDIPEGYSVSREKKERFSLILESASTNQTSMYLCASSLATGLYEQYFGPGTRLTVT.

The V call is TRBV10-3, the J call TRBJ1-5; 7 nucleotides match TRBD1. Germline CDR1 reads ENHRY; CDR2 reads SYGVKD. The CDR3 is 15 amino acids. V shed 0 bases and J 6 bases; nucleotides not matched to a gene: 5. Here the CDR3 reads CAISESVTGSQPQHF. The CDR3 DNA reads TGTGCCATCAGTGAGTCTGTGACAGGGAGTCAGCCCCAGCATTTT.

The chain combines TRBV14 with TRBJ2-7; unclear D gene. Trimming shortened V by 2 bases and J by 4 bases, and 15 bases separated the two germline ends. Germline values: CDR1 SGHDN, CDR2 FVKESK. This CDR3 has 15 amino acids. The CDR3 here is CASSQTPGFPYEQYF. In DNA, the CDR3 is TGTGCCAGCAGCCAAACGCCAGGATTCCCATACGAGCAGTACTTC.

The rearrangement links TRBV28 to TRBJ1-2; 8 bases map to TRBD1. The CDR3 contains 17 residues. V dropped 6 bases and J dropped 5; count of bases not matched to a gene: 17. In germline, CDR1 is MDHEN, CDR2 SYDVKM. CDR3 nucleotide sequence: TGTGCCAGCAGCTGGGAGCCGGGACAGGATGAAGAGTATGGCTACACCTTC. Translation gives CASSWEPGQDEEYGYTF.

This chain joins TRBV11-3 and TRBJ2-3; 8 bases line up with TRBD1. V lost 3 bases, J lost 3 bases, and 5 bases stayed unmatched. CDR1 SGHNT and CDR2 YENEEA come from the germline V gene. CDR3 size: 15 residues. In nucleotides, the CDR3 is TGTGCCAGCAGCTTTGGACAGGGCTCGACAGATACGCAGTATTTT. Translated: CASSFGQGSTDTQYF.

This chain links TRBV28 with TRBJ2-7; weak D call: TRBD1 (5 bases). The length of the CDR3 is 14 residues. Trimming pared 7 bases from V and 2 bases from J, leaving 15 bases between. CDR1 is MDHEN, CDR2 SYDVKM, per germline. The CDR3 region is CASMGPTPTYEQYF. CDR3 in DNA: TGTGCCAGCATGGGGCCCACGCCCACCTACGAGCAGTACTTC.

This chain uses TRBV6-1 with TRBJ1-2; 7 bases fit TRBD1. V lost 1 base, J lost 6 bases, and 8 bases stayed unmatched. The length of the CDR3 is 15 residues. CDR1 is MNHNS, CDR2 SASEGT, per germline. The CDR3 loop is CASSEGTGGGDGYTF. The CDR3 DNA reads TGTGCCAGCAGTGAAGGGACAGGTGGGGGTGATGGCTACACCTTC.

This clone has only one observation. The chain recombines TRBV6-8 with TRBJ1-5; D is unresolved. There are 14 residues in the CDR3. With 0 bases removed from V and 6 bases from J, the gap between germline ends came to 9 bases. CDR1 MNHGY and CDR2 SAAAGT come from the germline V gene. CDR3 DNA: TGTGCCAGCAGTTACTCGACGATCACTCAGCCCCAGCATTTT. It codes for CASSYSTITQPQHF.

This clone was counted only a few times. This rearrangement joins TRBV6-8 to TRBJ1-5, with a tentative D call TRBD1 (6 bases). V lost 7 bases and J lost 3, with 10 bases in between. The CDR3 spans 13 residues. From germline, CDR1 is MNHGY and CDR2 SAAAGT. This chain's CDR3 is CASKTGNNQPQHF. The CDR3 coding sequence is TGTGCCAGCAAAACAGGGAACAATCAGCCCCAGCATTTT.

V is TRBV11-3 and J is TRBJ2-1; D is ambiguous. CDR3 length: 16 amino acids. Trimming took off 0 bases at V and 1 base at J, with 10 bases between the two ends. From germline, CDR1 is SGHNT and CDR2 YENEEA. The CDR3 sequence is CASSLDRTASYNEQFF. The CDR3 DNA follows: TGTGCCAGCAGCTTAGATCGCACCGCGTCCTACAATGAGCAGTTCTTC.